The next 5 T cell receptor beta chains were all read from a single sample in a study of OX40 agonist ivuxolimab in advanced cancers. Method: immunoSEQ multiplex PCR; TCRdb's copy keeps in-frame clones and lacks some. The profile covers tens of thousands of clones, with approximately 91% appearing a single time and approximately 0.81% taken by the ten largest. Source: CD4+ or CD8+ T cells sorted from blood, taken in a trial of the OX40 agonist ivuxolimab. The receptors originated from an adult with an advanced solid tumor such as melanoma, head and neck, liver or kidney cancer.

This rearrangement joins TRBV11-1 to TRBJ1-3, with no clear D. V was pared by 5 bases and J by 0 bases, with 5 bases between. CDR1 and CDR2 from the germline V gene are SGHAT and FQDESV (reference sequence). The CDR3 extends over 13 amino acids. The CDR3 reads CASSHISGNTIYF. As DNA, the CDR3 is TGTGCCAGCAGCCATATCTCTGGAAACACCATATATTTT.

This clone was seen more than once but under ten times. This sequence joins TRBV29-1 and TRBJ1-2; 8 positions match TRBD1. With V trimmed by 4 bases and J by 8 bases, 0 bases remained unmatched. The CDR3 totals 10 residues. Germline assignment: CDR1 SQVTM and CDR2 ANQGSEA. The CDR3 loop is CSVGDRGYTF. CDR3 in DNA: TGCAGCGTTGGGGACAGGGGCTACACCTTC.

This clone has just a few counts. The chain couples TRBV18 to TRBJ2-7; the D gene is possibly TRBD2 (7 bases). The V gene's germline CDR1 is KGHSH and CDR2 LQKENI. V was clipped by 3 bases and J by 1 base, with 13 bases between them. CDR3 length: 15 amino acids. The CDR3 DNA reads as TGTGCCAGCTCACCCGGACAGCGGGATTCCTACGAGCAGTACTTC. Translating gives CASSPGQRDSYEQYF. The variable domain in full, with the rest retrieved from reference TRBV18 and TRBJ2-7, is NAGVMQNPRHLVRRRGQEARLRCSPMKGHSHVYWYRQLPEEGLKFMVYLQKENIIDESGMPKERFSAEFPKEGPSILRIQQVVRGDSAAYFCASSPGQRDSYEQYFGPGTRLTVT.

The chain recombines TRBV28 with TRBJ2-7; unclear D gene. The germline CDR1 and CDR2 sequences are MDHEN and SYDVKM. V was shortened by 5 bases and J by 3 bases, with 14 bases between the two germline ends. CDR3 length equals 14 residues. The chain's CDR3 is CASSIRHALYEQYF. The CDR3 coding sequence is TGTGCCAGCAGTATACGACACGCCCTCTACGAGCAGTACTTC.

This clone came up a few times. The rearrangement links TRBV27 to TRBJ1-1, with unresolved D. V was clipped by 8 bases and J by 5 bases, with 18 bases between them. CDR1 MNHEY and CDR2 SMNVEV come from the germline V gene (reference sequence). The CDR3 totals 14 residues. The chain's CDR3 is CASGPYSGSTEAFF. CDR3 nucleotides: TGTGCCAGCGGTCCCTACTCGGGGTCTACTGAAGCTTTCTTT.